The present TCR beta chain was sequenced within a study of T-cell memory formation after mild COVID-19. About the study: Each donor largely had its own TCR clusters.

With constant-segment primers, 5'RACE yielded cDNA libraries of TCR alpha and TCR beta that carried sample barcodes and UMIs. TCRdb ran MiXCR on the 5' RACE reads and lists one entry per CDR3 protein. The table records around 410,000 distinct CDR3 sequences, less than 25% of them present only once. This clonotype was observed a few times. Antigen specificity is unknown. Overall study findings and caveats: Pre-infection memory contained some responding clones, which suggested that cross-reactive memory had joined. Balance between CD4 and CD8 was seen in clones contracting day 15 to 85, and a CD4+ lean was seen in later expanders.

The CDR3 runs to 16 residues. The trim removed 0 bases at V and 4 bases at J, leaving 6 bases unmatched. Per the germline V gene, CDR1 is LGHNT and CDR2 is FRNRAP. This TCR was sampled from an adult woman who had mild COVID-19 (a few samples of this study predate the infection). Cell type and time point are not known. Sequenced input: PBMCs or a T cell subset sorted from them (not recorded which). This chain uses TRBV12-5 with TRBJ1-1; TRBD1 matches at 9 bases. The CDR3 coding sequence is TGTGCTAGTGGTTTGGTTCCTGACAGGGGGGGCACTGAAGCTTTCTTT. Its translation is CASGLVPDRGGTEAFF.